The 24 T cell receptor beta chains below all came from one sample that was sequenced in a study of early T cells in non-severe SARS-CoV-2 infection. TCRdb independently ran MiXCR on the 5' RACE reads; one entry per CDR3 protein. The repertoire consists of 25,000 to 35,000 distinct CDR3 sequences, with about 4.3% occurring once and the leading ten covering 4.5% to 7%. This specimen consisted of whole blood, obtained at baseline. The receptor set was obtained from an adult who was a healthcare worker with PCR-confirmed SARS-CoV-2 infection or an uninfected control (not recorded which).

This clonotype was recorded many times. The V gene is TRBV2, the J gene TRBJ2-2; 7 bases match TRBD1. The germline gives CDR1 SNHLY, CDR2 FYNNEI. The ends lost 2 bases at V and 2 bases at J; junction bases unmatched: 5. The length of the CDR3 is 16 residues. CDR3 protein: CASSERGLSNTGELFF. The CDR3, as DNA: TGTGCCAGCAGTGAAAGGGGGCTCTCTAACACCGGGGAGCTGTTTTTT.

J is TRBJ2-5 and V is TRBV7-7; 8 bases fit TRBD1. Germline assignment: CDR1 SSHAT and CDR2 FNYEAQ (reference sequence). The CDR3 sequence is 15 residues long. The ends lost 1 base at V and 4 bases at J; junction bases unmatched: 5. The CDR3 loop is CASSLDGTGRETQYF. As DNA, the CDR3 is TGTGCCAGCAGCTTAGACGGGACAGGCAGAGAGACCCAGTACTTC.

In this sample, this clonotype turned up a few times. The V and J genes are TRBV28 and TRBJ2-3, with D tentatively TRBD1 (5 bases). The V gene lost 5 bases and the J gene lost 5 bases, with 14 bases spanning the gap. From germline, CDR1 is MDHEN and CDR2 SYDVKM. The CDR3 loop spans 14 amino acids. The CDR3 sequence: CASSVPGPLDTQYF. In DNA, the CDR3 is TGTGCCAGCAGTGTACCAGGGCCACTAGATACGCAGTATTTT. Using reference TRBV28 and TRBJ2-3 for the parts outside the CDR3, the full variable domain is DVKVTQSSRYLVKRTGEKVFLECVQDMDHENMFWYRQDPGLGLRLIYFSYDVKMKEKGDIPEGYSVSREKKERFSLILESASTNQTSMYLCASSVPGPLDTQYFGPGTRLTVL.

This clonotype was counted only a few times. The rearrangement links TRBV2 to TRBJ2-1, with 12 positions matching TRBD2. Germline CDR1 SNHLY, CDR2 FYNNEI. The length of the CDR3 is 14 residues. J gave up 10 bases and V 5 bases, and 6 bases lay outside the gene matches. Here the CDR3 reads CASSWTSGELEQFF. The CDR3 DNA follows: TGTGCCAGCAGTTGGACTAGCGGGGAGCTAGAGCAGTTCTTC.

This clonotype was found many times. V usage is TRBV2 and J usage is TRBJ2-5; TRBD2 aligns across 12 bases. Trimming removed 6 bases from V and 0 bases from J; junction bases left unmatched: 5. This CDR3 has 16 amino acids. Looked up from germline, CDR1 is SNHLY and CDR2 is FYNNEI. In nucleotides, the CDR3 is TGTGCCAGCAGGGCTCGGACTAGCGGGAACCAAGAGACCCAGTACTTC. Translation gives CASRARTSGNQETQYF.

Ten or more counts support this clonotype. The chain is built from TRBV3-1 and TRBJ2-1; D possibly corresponds to TRBD1 (5 bases). Trimming cost V 3 bases and J 3 bases, with 12 bases left between them. The CDR3 runs to 15 residues. Germline CDR1 is LGHDT and CDR2 is YNNKEL (reference sequence). CDR3 region: CASSQERQLYNEQFF. The CDR3 DNA follows: TGTGCCAGCAGCCAGGAGAGACAGCTCTACAATGAGCAGTTCTTC.

This clonotype was counted at least ten times. The genes are TRBV15 and TRBJ1-2; D is possibly TRBD1 (6 bases). The germline gives CDR1 LNHNV, CDR2 YYDKDF (reference sequence). The CDR3 contains 13 residues. The ends were cut back, 0 bases at V and 5 bases at J, with 7 bases in the middle. CDR3 nucleotides: TGTGCCACCAGCAGAGAGAGGGGGTATGGCTACACCTTC. Protein product: CATSRERGYGYTF.

In this sample, this clonotype turned up many times. The chain uses TRBV24-1 and TRBJ2-3; D is uncertain. V lost 4 bases and J lost 0, with 4 bases in between. This CDR3 is built from 13 residues. The germline gives CDR1 KGHDR, CDR2 SFDVKD. DNA of the CDR3: TGTGCCACCAGTGAGAGGAGCACAGATACGCAGTATTTT. Translated: CATSERSTDTQYF.

This clonotype came up many times. This rearrangement joins TRBV5-1 to TRBJ2-1, with 14 bases identical to TRBD2. J gave up 2 bases and V 0 bases, and 1 base lay outside the gene matches. The CDR3 totals 17 residues. The germline CDR1 and CDR2 sequences are SGHRS and YFSETQ. CDR3 bases: TGCGCCAGCAGCTTGGGACTAGCGGGAGGGCCCTACAATGAGCAGTTCTTC. Residues: CASSLGLAGGPYNEQFF.

The rearrangement links TRBV7-8 to TRBJ2-5, with D possibly being TRBD2 (6 bases). The CDR3 consists of 15 residues. Trimming removed 4 bases at V and 5 bases at J, with 17 bases between. CDR1 is SGHVS and CDR2 is FQNEAQ in the germline V gene. The CDR3 nucleotides read TGTGCCAGCAGCTCCGGAGGGGCCAACAGGGAGACCCAGTACTTC. This codes for CASSSGGANRETQYF.

At least ten counts were recorded for this clonotype. The chain combines TRBV6-5 with TRBJ2-5, with D possibly matching TRBD1 (6 bases). Germline V gene sequence: CDR1 MNHEY, CDR2 SVGAGI. The CDR3 has 14 residues. The V end lost 6 bases, the J end lost 4 bases, and 15 bases lay between the germline ends. The CDR3 nucleotides are TGTGCCAGCAGGAGCAGGGGAAGGGGAGAGACCCAGTACTTC. This codes for CASRSRGRGETQYF.

This clonotype showed up many times. The chain has TRBV7-2 and TRBJ2-7, with 11 bases lining up with TRBD1. Per the germline V gene, CDR1 is SGHTA and CDR2 is FQGNSA. After removal of 4 bases from V and 1 base from J, the junction contained 6 bases not matched to a gene. CDR3 length: 16 residues. CDR3 protein: CASSSTRDRGSYEQYF. CDR3 bases: TGTGCCAGCAGCTCCACCCGGGACAGGGGGTCCTACGAGCAGTACTTC.

In its sample, this clonotype was seen many times. This chain joins TRBV7-3 and TRBJ2-1, with 8 bases aligning to TRBD2. V was pared by 5 bases and J by 6 bases, with 6 bases of the junction left unmatched. This CDR3 contains 14 residues. Germline V CDR1 and CDR2: SGHTA, FQGTGA. CDR3 DNA: TGTGCCAGCAGCCACGGGACTAGGGGCAATGAGCAGTTCTTC. It specifies CASSHGTRGNEQFF. The full variable domain, in which reference TRBV7-3 and TRBJ2-1 provide the parts outside the CDR3, is GAGVSQTPSNKVTEKGKYVELRCDPISGHTALYWYRQSLGQGPEFLIYFQGTGAADDSGLPNDRFFAVRPEGSVSTLKIQRTERGDSAVYLCASSHGTRGNEQFFGPGTRLTVL.

This clonotype has at least ten counts. The chain joins TRBV7-2 to TRBJ1-5; weak D call: TRBD1 (5 bases). This CDR3 region has 15 residues. V gave up 1 base and J gave up 1 base, with 8 bases separating them. Per germline, CDR1 SGHTA and CDR2 FQGNSA. CDR3 nucleotide sequence: TGTGCCAGCAGCTTAGTAGGGGACAGCAATCAGCCCCAGCATTTT. Translating gives CASSLVGDSNQPQHF.

This clonotype is classed as medium-sized. The rearrangement uses TRBV7-2 and TRBJ2-2; D remains ambiguous. CDR3 length: 14 residues. V lost 6 bases and J 0 bases, leaving 8 bases between the germline ends. Germline-derived CDR1 and CDR2 are SGHTA and FQGNSA. The CDR3 region is CASRQDANTGELFF. The DNA of the CDR3 is TGTGCCAGCAGACAAGACGCGAACACCGGGGAGCTGTTTTTT.

In its sample, this clonotype was seen a few times. This chain links TRBV6-2 or TRBV6-3 with TRBJ2-3; 10 bases fit TRBD1. V dropped 2 bases and J dropped 3; count of bases not matched to a gene: 2. Germline V CDR1 and CDR2: MNHEY, SVGEGT. The CDR3 covers 15 residues. The CDR3 here is CASSYAGQGTDTQYF. In DNA form, the CDR3 reads TGTGCCAGCAGTTACGCGGGACAGGGGACAGATACGCAGTATTTT.

There are many counts of this clonotype. V gene TRBV7-6 combines with J gene TRBJ2-5; the D is unclear. V was clipped by 1 base and J by 4 bases, with 7 bases between them. The germline gives CDR1 SGHVS, CDR2 FNYEAQ. The CDR3 loop spans 13 amino acids. The CDR3 loop reads CASSLGGPETQYF. Here the CDR3 DNA reads TGTGCCAGCAGCTTAGGGGGTCCAGAGACCCAGTACTTC.

There are many counts of this clonotype. The chain employs TRBV29-1 and TRBJ2-3; D perhaps matches TRBD2 (7 bases). V was cut by 0 bases and J by 2 bases, with 18 bases left in between. This CDR3 comprises 17 residues. The V gene's germline CDR1 is SQVTM and CDR2 ANQGSEA. DNA for the CDR3: TGCAGCGTTGAAGATCTTGGGGGGGCGCGTAACACAGATACGCAGTATTTT. Its protein product is CSVEDLGGARNTDTQYF.

This clonotype occurred many times. V usage is TRBV30 and J usage is TRBJ2-1; TRBD2 matches at 9 bases. V was clipped by 3 bases and J by 4 bases; unmatched bases: 16. The V gene's germline CDR1 is GTSNPN and CDR2 SVGIG (reference sequence). This CDR3 is built from 18 residues. CDR3 in amino acids: CAWSSIRILREGYNEQFF. The CDR3 DNA sequence: TGTGCCTGGAGCTCCATCCGAATTTTGCGGGAGGGGTACAATGAGCAGTTCTTC.

This clonotype was counted at least ten times. J is TRBJ1-4 and V is TRBV6-5, with D possibly being TRBD1 (5 bases). CDR1 and CDR2 (germline): MNHEY, SVGAGI. The CDR3 consists of 15 residues. V gave up 2 bases and J gave up 8 bases, with 15 bases separating them. As DNA, the CDR3 is TGTGCCAGCAGTTACAATCCAGGGAGACGGGAAAAACTGTTTTTT. It encodes CASSYNPGRREKLFF.

This clonotype was seen many times. This chain connects TRBV19 to TRBJ2-7; tentative D call: TRBD2 (5 bases). Germline V lookup: CDR1 LNHDA, CDR2 SQIVND (reference sequence). The CDR3 is made up of 13 amino acids. V lost 3 bases and J lost 7, with 13 bases in between. In DNA form, the CDR3 reads TGTGCCAGTAGTATCCACGGGATGGGGGAGCAGTACTTC. Protein sequence: CASSIHGMGEQYF. The full variable domain, completed using reference TRBV19 and TRBJ2-7, is DGGITQSPKYLFRKEGQNVTLSCEQNLNHDAMYWYRQDPGQGLRLIYYSQIVNDFQKGDIAEGYSVSREKKESFPLTVTSAQKNPTAFYLCASSIHGMGEQYFGPGTRLTVT.

This chain joins TRBV11-3 and TRBJ2-2; TRBD1 aligns across 9 bases. V dropped 5 bases and J dropped 4; count of bases not matched to a gene: 8. CDR1 is SGHNT and CDR2 is YENEEA in the germline V gene. The CDR3 covers 16 residues. The CDR3 sequence is CASSIGTGSGTGELFF. The CDR3 DNA sequence: TGTGCCAGCAGCATCGGGACAGGGTCGGGCACCGGGGAGCTGTTTTTT. The full variable domain, with the rest looked up from reference TRBV11-3 and TRBJ2-2, is EAGVVQSPRYKIIEKKQPVAFWCNPISGHNTLYWYLQNLGQGPELLIRYENEEAVDDSQLPKDRFSAERLKGVDSTLKIQPAELGDSAVYLCASSIGTGSGTGELFFGEGSRLTVL.

As regards this clonotype: One junction end disagrees with the germline gene, perhaps due to a read error. This chain uses TRBV7-7 with TRBJ2-7; D gene ambiguous. Germline CDR1 and CDR2: SSHAT and FNYEAQ (reference sequence). CDR3 length: 14 residues. The CDR3 region has the DNA TGTGCTAGCAGCTTAGGCCCAGTTTCCTACGAGCAGTACTTC. This sequence encodes CASSLGPVSYEQYF.

The CDR3 region has the DNA TGTGCCAGCGGCCCTCAATCGAGTAGAGGCAACTACGAGCAGTACTTC. This codes for CASGPQSSRGNYEQYF. This chain links TRBV7-9 with TRBJ2-7, with D unresolved. Trimming cost V 8 bases and J 3 bases, with 23 bases left between them. CDR3 length equals 16 residues. Germline V CDR1 and CDR2: SEHNR, FQNEAQ (reference sequence).